This T cell receptor beta chain was profiled in a study of shared clonotypes between healthy human individuals. When replicate PCRs were run on sorted subsets, they used about 220 ng DNA, 28,000 or so T cell genomes. Repertoires were generated with immunoSEQ multiplex PCR, while TCRdb's copy carries only in-frame clones and drops some. The data show 2 million to 2.5 million clones, roughly 95% seen once. The CDR3 runs to 16 residues. V lost 5 bases to trimming and J lost 6 bases, with 20 bases between them. CDR1 and CDR2 (germline): SEHNR, FQNEAQ (reference sequence). The sequencing sample was made of naive CD4+ T cells sorted from blood. Subset in this sample: CD45RA+ positively selected. The chain joins TRBV7-9 to TRBJ2-1; D may match TRBD1 or TRBD2 (5 bases each). The source is a man aged 18 to 35 in good health. The CDR3 DNA reads as TGTGCCAGCAGCCGACTTAGGGACGGGACGGTCAATGAGCAGTTCTTC. Its protein is CASSRLRDGTVNEQFF.